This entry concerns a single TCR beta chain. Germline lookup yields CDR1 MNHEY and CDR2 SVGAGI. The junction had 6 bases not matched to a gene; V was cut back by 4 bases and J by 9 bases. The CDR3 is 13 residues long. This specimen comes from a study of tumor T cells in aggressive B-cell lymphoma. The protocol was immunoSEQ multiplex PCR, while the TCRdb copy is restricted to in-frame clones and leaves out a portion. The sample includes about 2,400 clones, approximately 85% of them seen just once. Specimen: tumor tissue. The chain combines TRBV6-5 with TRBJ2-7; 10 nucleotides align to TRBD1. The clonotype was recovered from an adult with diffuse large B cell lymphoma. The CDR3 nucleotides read TGTGCCAGCAGTTTCGACAGGGGGCAAGGGCAGTACTTC. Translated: CASSFDRGQGQYF.